These 30 T cell receptor beta chains came from one sample sequenced in a study of blood T cell repertoires in COVID-19. Profiling relied on immunoSEQ multiplex PCR, and the TCRdb table lists in-frame clones only, not all of them. This sample has 200,000 to 250,000 clones; about 85% occur once, and the top ten carry 10% to 11%. The sequenced material came from PBMCs or T cells enriched from blood (not recorded which). The receptor set was obtained from a man aged 25-40 years who had recovered from COVID-19.

V gene TRBV10-3 combines with J gene TRBJ2-5; a possible D gene is TRBD2 (6 bases). Germline V gives CDR1 ENHRY, CDR2 SYGVKD. This CDR3 comprises 14 residues. V lost 6 bases and J lost 0, with 11 bases in between. The CDR3 here is CAIRTSGDQETQYF. The CDR3 coding sequence is TGTGCCATCAGGACTAGTGGGGACCAAGAGACCCAGTACTTC.

This clone was seen a single time. The chain has TRBV10-1 and TRBJ1-1; maybe TRBD1 (6 bases). The V gene lost 6 bases and the J gene lost 9 bases, with 23 bases spanning the gap. The CDR3 consists of 15 residues. CDR1 is WNHNN and CDR2 is SYGVQD in the germline V gene (reference sequence). The CDR3, as DNA: TGCGCCAGCAGCCCGGCACGGGGGGCAAAGGGACAAGCTTTCTTT. This translates into CASSPARGAKGQAFF.

This sequence joins TRBV5-4 and TRBJ2-7; maybe TRBD2 (5 bases). The V end lost 2 bases, the J end lost 2 bases, and 11 bases lay between the germline ends. This CDR3 comprises 14 residues. Germline-derived CDR1 and CDR2 are SGHNT and YYREEE (reference sequence). CDR3 sequence reads: CASSFIGKPYEQYF. CDR3 in DNA: TGTGCCAGCAGCTTCATCGGGAAGCCCTACGAGCAGTACTTC.

The chain employs TRBV4-1 and TRBJ1-4, with a tentative D call TRBD1 (6 bases). CDR1 MGHRA and CDR2 YSYEKL come from the germline V gene. This CDR3 is built from 15 residues. Trimming shortened V by 5 bases and J by 0 bases, and 10 bases separated the two germline ends. The CDR3 region is CASSARQATNEKLFF. CDR3 bases: TGCGCCAGCAGCGCTAGACAGGCAACTAATGAAAAACTGTTTTTT.

About this clone: One end of the junction is discordant with germline, which a read error may explain. This chain's CDR3 is CASSLVSGPGIDF. CDR3 coding DNA: TGTGCCAGCAGCTTAGTTTCCGGCCCAGGGATAGACTTT. This chain connects TRBV7-9 to TRBJ1-1, with D possibly being TRBD1 (5 bases). CDR3 size: 13 residues. CDR1 SEHNR and CDR2 FQNEAQ come from the germline V gene (reference sequence).

V gene TRBV7-2 combines with J gene TRBJ2-2, with D tentatively TRBD1 (5 bases). Trimming removed 1 base from V and 5 bases from J, with 11 bases in between. CDR1 SGHTA and CDR2 FQGNSA come from the germline V gene. CDR3 length equals 15 residues. The CDR3 loop reads CASSLVSGWTGELFF. As DNA, the CDR3 is TGTGCCAGCAGCTTAGTGTCAGGGTGGACCGGGGAGCTGTTTTTT.

Worth noting for this clone: An end of the junction does not agree with germline; a read error may underlie this. The sample has other DNA sequences that encode this CDR3 too. The V call is TRBV7-4, the J call TRBJ1-5; maybe TRBD1 (5 bases). This CDR3 comprises 17 residues. Germline CDR1 is SGHVT and CDR2 is SQSDAQ. Here the CDR3 DNA reads TGTCCCAGCAGCCACGGATACGGGGGGGGGAGCAATCAGCCCCAGCATTTT. Translation gives CPSSHGYGGGSNQPQHF.

V and J are TRBV19 and TRBJ1-3; TRBD1 might be the D (5 bases). The CDR3 has 17 amino acids. Trimming cost V 6 bases and J 4 bases, with 22 bases left between them. Germline assignment: CDR1 LNHDA and CDR2 SQIVND (reference sequence). CDR3 sequence (DNA): TGTGCCAGTAGCCGAACCACGGCTCAGGGCCCCGGAAACACCATATATTTT. This gives the protein CASSRTTAQGPGNTIYF.

V gene TRBV6-6 combines with J gene TRBJ2-7; 8 bases agree with TRBD2. Germline lookup yields CDR1 MNHNY and CDR2 SVGAGI (reference sequence). The CDR3 runs to 14 residues. The CDR3 DNA reads TGTGGCGCAAAGTTTCTGGCGAGCGGGAGCGAGCAGTACTTC. It codes for CGAKFLASGSEQYF.

The chain joins TRBV18 to TRBJ1-2, with 7 nucleotides matching TRBD1. V trimming: 3 bases; J trimming: 5 bases; junction bases outside the gene matches: 3. There are 13 residues in the CDR3. The V gene's germline CDR1 is KGHSH and CDR2 LQKENI. As DNA, the CDR3 is TGTGCCAGCTCACCTGCGACAGGGTATGGCTACACCTTC. The encoded protein is CASSPATGYGYTF.

A few counts support this clone. The chain joins TRBV3-1 (or the pseudogene TRBV3-2) to TRBJ2-5; 10 nucleotides match TRBD1. The V segment lost 6 bases and the J segment 5 bases; nucleotides outside the gene matches: 12. This CDR3 region has 16 residues. Per germline, CDR1 LGHDT and CDR2 YNNKEL (reference sequence). This CDR3 reads CASSPQGTGEFETQYF. In DNA, the CDR3 is TGTGCCAGCAGTCCCCAGGGGACAGGGGAGTTCGAGACCCAGTACTTC.

This clone was counted once. The CDR3 loop reads CASSQSGSNQPQHF. For the CDR3, the DNA is TGTGCCAGCAGCCAGAGTGGTAGCAATCAGCCCCAGCATTTT. This chain uses TRBV3-1 (or the pseudogene TRBV3-2) with TRBJ1-5, with D hard to call. Trimming took 3 bases from V and 0 from J, leaving 6 bases between them. The CDR3 has 14 residues. Germline CDR1 and CDR2: LGHDT and YNNKEL (reference sequence).

This sequence joins TRBV24-1 and TRBJ1-2; D possibly corresponds to TRBD1 (6 bases). The V and J ends lost 10 bases and 8 bases respectively, with 13 bases between them. The CDR3 runs to 11 residues. The V gene's germline CDR1 is KGHDR and CDR2 SFDVKD. The CDR3 loop reads CATQGMGGYTF. The CDR3, as DNA: TGTGCCACACAGGGAATGGGCGGCTACACCTTC.

The chain recombines TRBV2 with TRBJ2-7; the match to TRBD2 covers 9 bases. CDR3 length: 15 residues. With V trimmed by 2 bases and J by 8 bases, 10 bases remained unmatched. Germline V gene sequence: CDR1 SNHLY, CDR2 FYNNEI. The CDR3 region is CASSEQASGKQKQYF. CDR3 nucleotide sequence: TGTGCCAGCAGTGAACAGGCTAGCGGGAAGCAAAAGCAGTACTTC.

This clone was seen a single time. V gene TRBV5-4 combines with J gene TRBJ2-3; no clear D. This CDR3 contains 14 residues. Trimming removed 4 bases from V and 1 base from J, with 10 bases in between. The germline CDR1 and CDR2 sequences are SGHNT and YYREEE (reference sequence). CDR3 coding DNA: TGTGCCAGCAGCACTAAAATGGGCACAGATACGCAGTATTTT. Amino acids: CASSTKMGTDTQYF.

This chain connects TRBV28 to TRBJ1-2, with D tentatively TRBD1 (6 bases). The CDR3 sequence is 12 residues long. V was pared by 6 bases and J by 8 bases, with 13 bases between. Germline-derived CDR1 and CDR2 are MDHEN and SYDVKM. The CDR3 sequence: CASSQQGGGYTF. CDR3 DNA sequence: TGTGCCAGCAGCCAACAGGGAGGGGGCTACACCTTC.

The CDR3 sequence is CASSEGPNEKLFF. The CDR3 bases are TGTGCCAGCAGTGAGGGGCCTAATGAAAAACTGTTTTTT. The rearrangement joins TRBV2 to TRBJ1-4; tentatively, D is TRBD1 (5 bases). Trimming took 3 bases from V and 3 from J, leaving 5 bases between them. CDR1 and CDR2 (germline): SNHLY, FYNNEI. The CDR3 extends over 13 amino acids.

The chain is built from TRBV20-1 and TRBJ1-2; D gene uncertain. Trimming removed 3 bases at V and 3 bases at J, with 5 bases between. The CDR3 has 11 amino acids. Germline V CDR1 and CDR2: DFQATT, SNEGSKA (reference sequence). CDR3: CSASQDYGYTF. In nucleotides, the CDR3 is TGCAGTGCTAGTCAGGACTATGGCTACACCTTC.

The chain combines TRBV29-1 with TRBJ2-1; 10 bases fit TRBD2. V lost 7 bases and J lost 6; bases outside the gene matches: 6. CDR3 length: 13 residues. CDR1 SQVTM and CDR2 ANQGSEA come from the germline V gene. The chain's CDR3 is CSAASGSFNEQFF. CDR3 DNA: TGCAGCGCGGCTAGCGGGAGTTTCAATGAGCAGTTCTTC.

This clone was recorded only once. This chain connects TRBV7-8 to TRBJ2-3; tentatively, D is TRBD1 (6 bases). Germline CDR1 reads SGHVS; CDR2 reads FQNEAQ. The CDR3 runs to 16 residues. Trimming shortened V by 2 bases and J by 2 bases, and 14 bases separated the two germline ends. CDR3 in amino acids: CASSLWAGQNTDTQYF. CDR3 bases: TGTGCCAGCAGCTTATGGGCCGGACAGAACACAGATACGCAGTATTTT.

The V and J genes are TRBV19 and TRBJ1-5; tentative D call: TRBD1 (5 bases). The V end lost 1 base, the J end lost 2 bases, and 21 bases lay between the germline ends. This CDR3 has 19 residues. The germline V gene encodes CDR1 LNHDA and CDR2 SQIVND (reference sequence). The CDR3 coding sequence is TGTGCCAGTAGTATAGGCGCGATGGACACTCTGACTGGCAATCAGCCCCAGCATTTT. Its translation: CASSIGAMDTLTGNQPQHF.

The V call is TRBV5-8, the J call TRBJ2-6; D is possibly TRBD1 (5 bases). This CDR3 has 15 amino acids. CDR1 is SGHTS and CDR2 is YDEGEE in the germline V gene. Deletions cut 3 bases from V and 4 bases from J, with 11 bases between. CDR3 DNA sequence: TGTGCCAGCAGCTACAGGCCCCGGGGGGCCAACGTCCTGACTTTC. It codes for CASSYRPRGANVLTF.

The chain recombines TRBV3-1 (or the pseudogene TRBV3-2) with TRBJ2-1, with 8 bases matching TRBD1. Germline V lookup: CDR1 LGHDT, CDR2 YNNKEL (reference sequence). This CDR3 contains 14 residues. Germline trimming cut 2 bases from V and 7 bases from J; bases unmatched to any gene: 4. CDR3 sequence: CASSQRTGFNEQFF. DNA for the CDR3: TGTGCCAGCAGCCAACGGACAGGGTTTAATGAGCAGTTCTTC.

This chain joins TRBV27 and TRBJ1-5, with D tentatively TRBD1 (6 bases). Trimming pared 3 bases from V and 3 bases from J, leaving 12 bases between. Germline V lookup: CDR1 MNHEY, CDR2 SMNVEV (reference sequence). The CDR3 spans 15 residues. CDR3 DNA sequence: TGTGCCAGCAGTTTGACAGGACACTCCAATCAGCCCCAGCATTTT. Amino acid sequence: CASSLTGHSNQPQHF.

For this clone: Mismatch with germline at one junction end may stem from a read error. This chain connects TRBV3-1 (or the pseudogene TRBV3-2) to TRBJ1-1; TRBD1 aligns across 7 bases. Germline V gene lookup returns CDR1 LGHDT and CDR2 YNNKEL (reference sequence). The CDR3 totals 11 residues. CDR3 in DNA: TGCCTCAACCAGGGGGTTACTGAAGCTTTCTTT. This sequence encodes CLNQGVTEAFF.

The chain recombines TRBV3-1 (or the pseudogene TRBV3-2) with TRBJ1-2; no clear D gene. The CDR3 runs to 14 residues. The V gene lost 4 bases and the J gene lost 3 bases, with 12 bases spanning the gap. Looked up from germline, CDR1 is LGHDT and CDR2 is YNNKEL (reference sequence). The CDR3 nucleotides read TGTGCCAGCAGCCCCCACACAATACACTATGGCTACACCTTC. It yields the protein CASSPHTIHYGYTF.

The V and J genes are TRBV10-3 and TRBJ2-7, with D possibly TRBD1 on 6 matching bases. The germline V gene encodes CDR1 ENHRY and CDR2 SYGVKD. Trimming took off 5 bases at V and 0 bases at J, with 17 bases between the two ends. This CDR3 spans 16 amino acids. The chain's CDR3 is CAISTRQANTSYEQYF. The CDR3 nucleotides read TGTGCCATCAGTACTAGACAGGCTAATACCTCCTACGAGCAGTACTTC.

This clone was seen once. The rearrangement joins TRBV7-2 to TRBJ2-7, with TRBD1 as a possible D gene (5 bases). Germline values: CDR1 SGHTA, CDR2 FQGNSA. The CDR3 totals 13 residues. With 1 base removed from V and 9 bases from J, the gap between germline ends came to 13 bases. This CDR3 is CASSLDQGIGQYF. The CDR3 nucleotides are TGTGCCAGCAGCTTAGATCAGGGAATAGGGCAGTACTTC.

This chain connects TRBV7-2 to TRBJ2-5; D remains unclear. V dropped 1 base and J dropped 4 bases, with 10 bases sitting between them. This CDR3 spans 14 amino acids. CDR1 is SGHTA and CDR2 is FQGNSA in the germline V gene. In DNA, the CDR3 is TGTGCCAGCAGCTTAGGAAACAGTCGAGAGACCCAGTACTTC. Amino acids: CASSLGNSRETQYF.

The chain combines TRBV20-1 with TRBJ1-5, with 8 bases matching TRBD1. The germline CDR1 and CDR2 sequences are DFQATT and SNEGSKA (reference sequence). The CDR3 has 12 residues. J was trimmed by 6 bases and V by 3 bases; bases with no gene match: 1. CDR3 coding DNA: TGCAGTGCTAGTGACAGGGGTCAGCCCCAGCATTTT. Translating gives CSASDRGQPQHF.